This is a list of T cell receptor beta chains from one sample in a study of blood T cell repertoires in COVID-19. Assay used: immunoSEQ multiplex PCR; TCRdb lists only in-frame clones, some missing. Among tens of thousands of clones listed, 70% to 80% were seen once. The sequencing sample was made of peripheral blood. The receptors shown here come from a man aged 55 to 70 with active or convalescent COVID-19. Each CDR3 is given with its conserved first and last residue. Fields, in order: D gene, V gene, J gene, clone size, CDR3 DNA, CDR3 protein. The D gene is left open where the match is weak. Size is omitted from some rows. Given values are once, few, many or a class for expanded clones.

D: .
V: TRBV28
J: TRBJ2-5
size: .
DNA: TGTGCCAGCAGTTCGTCTACAGACCAAGAGACCCAGTACTTC
CDR3: CASSSSTDQETQYF

D: TRBD1
V: TRBV19
J: TRBJ2-7
size: .
DNA: TGTGCCAGTAGTACGTCCGGGACAGGGACCAGCGAGCAGTACTTC
CDR3: CASSTSGTGTSEQYF

D: TRBD1
V: TRBV5-3
J: TRBJ2-1
size: .
DNA: TGTGCCAGAAGCCGTAGGGGACAGATCAATGAGCAGTTCTTC
CDR3: CARSRRGQINEQFF

D: .
V: TRBV4-2
J: TRBJ1-2
size: .
DNA: TGTGCCAGCAGCCAAGGGGGCGACAGTGGCTACACCTTC
CDR3: CASSQGGDSGYTF

D: .
V: TRBV15
J: TRBJ2-5
size: .
DNA: TGTGCCACCAGCAGGCCGGGGACTCAGACCCAGTACTTC
CDR3: CATSRPGTQTQYF

D: .
V: TRBV3-1/TRBV3-2
J: TRBJ1-5
size: once
DNA: TGTGCCAGCAGCCAAGACCAGAACCATAGCAATCAGCCCCAGCATTTT
CDR3: CASSQDQNHSNQPQHF

D: TRBD1
V: TRBV6-5
J: TRBJ1-4
size: once
DNA: TGTGCCAGCACTGCCCGGACAGGGGTGGGGGAAAAACTGTTTTTT
CDR3: CASTARTGVGEKLFF

D: TRBD2
V: TRBV7-3
J: TRBJ2-1
size: few
DNA: TGTGCCAGCAGCTTAGGGCTAGCGGGGGGCTATGAGCAGTTCTTC
CDR3: CASSLGLAGGYEQFF

D: .
V: TRBV3-1/TRBV3-2
J: TRBJ2-3
size: .
DNA: TGTGCCAGCAGCCGGGGCGCGGGGCTCTCTGATACGCAGTATTTT
CDR3: CASSRGAGLSDTQYF

D: TRBD2
V: TRBV9
J: TRBJ2-1
size: .
DNA: TGTGCCAGCAGCGAGAGGGGCGGACTAGCGGGATTCAATGAGCAGTTCTTC
CDR3: CASSERGGLAGFNEQFF

D: .
V: TRBV2
J: TRBJ1-3
size: .
DNA: TGTGCCAGCGTAGTCTCTGGAAACACCATATATTTT
CDR3: CASVVSGNTIYF

D: .
V: TRBV7-8
J: TRBJ2-3
size: few
DNA: TGTGCCAGCAGCTTAGTTGCAGGGGGGCCAGATACGCAGTATTTT
CDR3: CASSLVAGGPDTQYF

D: TRBD1
V: TRBV2
J: TRBJ1-2
size: .
DNA: TGTGCCAGCTTCACGCGGGAGGGGGCTGGCTACACCTTC
CDR3: CASFTREGAGYTF

D: TRBD2
V: TRBV19
J: TRBJ2-5
size: many
DNA: TGTGCCAGTAGTTCGCGTAGCGGGGGCCGGCAAGAGACCCAGTACTTC
CDR3: CASSSRSGGRQETQYF

D: .
V: TRBV6-2/TRBV6-3
J: TRBJ2-2
size: once
DNA: TGTGCCAGCAGTTTGGCAGGGCGGATAGACGGGGAGCTGTTTTTT
CDR3: CASSLAGRIDGELFF

D: TRBD1
V: TRBV3-1/TRBV3-2
J: TRBJ1-2
size: .
DNA: TGTGCCAGCAGCCAAGGGGGACAGACCAACTATGGCTACACCTTC
CDR3: CASSQGGQTNYGYTF

D: TRBD1
V: TRBV5-6
J: TRBJ2-5
size: .
DNA: TGTGCCAGCAGCCTTCCGGGACAGCAAGAGACCCAGTACTTC
CDR3: CASSLPGQQETQYF

D: .
V: TRBV28
J: TRBJ1-2
size: .
DNA: TGTGCCAGCAGTCGGAACTATGGCTACACCTTC
CDR3: CASSRNYGYTF

D: TRBD1
V: TRBV19
J: TRBJ2-7
size: .
DNA: TGTGCCAGTAGTATAGGACAGACAGGGGGCTACGAGCAGTACTTC
CDR3: CASSIGQTGGYEQYF

D: TRBD2
V: TRBV2
J: TRBJ2-2
size: many
DNA: TGTGCCAGCAGTGCGAGCGGGGGGGCCGCCGGGGAGCTGTTTTTT
CDR3: CASSASGGAAGELFF

D: .
V: TRBV27
J: TRBJ1-6
size: .
DNA: TGTGCCAGCAGTTCTTATTCCGAGCGAGACTCACCCCTCCACTTT
CDR3: CASSSYSERDSPLHF

D: .
V: TRBV5-5
J: TRBJ1-5
size: .
DNA: TGTGCCAGCAGCTTGGCCAGCGTTGACAATCAGCCCCAGCATTTT
CDR3: CASSLASVDNQPQHF

D: .
V: TRBV6-4
J: TRBJ2-7
size: .
DNA: TGTGCCAGCAGTGACGAGGAGCCCCATGACCCCACTCGGGGGGAGCAGTACTTC
CDR3: CASSDEEPHDPTRGEQYF

D: .
V: TRBV7-8
J: TRBJ1-2
size: .
DNA: TGTGCCAGCAGCTTATTCCAGGGGATAGTTAGCTATGGCTACACCTTC
CDR3: CASSLFQGIVSYGYTF

D: TRBD1
V: TRBV10-3
J: TRBJ1-1
size: few
DNA: TGTGCCATCAGTGAGTCGTGGCAGGGGGCATTTGAAGCTTTCTTT
CDR3: CAISESWQGAFEAFF

D: .
V: TRBV10-1
J: TRBJ2-1
size: .
DNA: TGCGCCAGCAGTGGGATGACTCCCGGCGCCCACAATGAGCAGTTCTTC
CDR3: CASSGMTPGAHNEQFF

D: TRBD1
V: TRBV7-2
J: TRBJ2-5
size: .
DNA: TGTGCCAGCAGGGAGGGGACAGGGTCCCCAGAGACCCAGTACTTC
CDR3: CASREGTGSPETQYF

D: .
V: TRBV12-3/TRBV12-4
J: TRBJ2-1
size: .
DNA: TGTGCCAGCAGTCTACTCAATGAGCAGTTCTTC
CDR3: CASSLLNEQFF

D: .
V: TRBV28
J: TRBJ2-5
size: .
DNA: TGTGCCAGCAGACAACAGGGCCCCGAGACCCAGTACTTC
CDR3: CASRQQGPETQYF

D: TRBD1
V: TRBV3-1/TRBV3-2
J: TRBJ1-2
size: once
DNA: TGTGCCAGCAGCCTCGGACAGGGAGGCTACACCTTC
CDR3: CASSLGQGGYTF

D: .
V: TRBV7-2
J: TRBJ1-3
size: .
DNA: TGTGCCAGCAGGGCGGTTGGGGGGGCCAACACCATATATTTT
CDR3: CASRAVGGANTIYF

D: .
V: TRBV10-1
J: TRBJ1-4
size: .
DNA: TGCGCCAGCAGTGACCCGGTCCCGGTATATAATGAAAAACTGTTTTTT
CDR3: CASSDPVPVYNEKLFF

D: TRBD2
V: TRBV7-9
J: TRBJ2-3
size: once
DNA: TGTGCCAGCAGCTCCTCAGGACTAGCGGGGATAGATACGCAGTATTTT
CDR3: CASSSSGLAGIDTQYF

D: .
V: TRBV29-1
J: TRBJ2-1
size: .
DNA: TGCAGCGCGACAGGCGATGAGCAGTTCTTC
CDR3: CSATGDEQFF

D: .
V: TRBV19
J: TRBJ1-3
size: .
DNA: TGTGCCAGCCGAAACACAGGGACTGGAAACACCATATATTTT
CDR3: CASRNTGTGNTIYF

D: TRBD2
V: TRBV7-3
J: TRBJ2-1
size: .
DNA: TGTGCCAGCAGCTTAACTACGGGGGGTTTCAATGAGCAGTTCTTC
CDR3: CASSLTTGGFNEQFF

D: TRBD1
V: TRBV2
J: TRBJ1-1
size: .
DNA: TGTGCCAGCAGTCGACAGGGGATGAACACTGAAGCTTTCTTT
CDR3: CASSRQGMNTEAFF

D: .
V: TRBV5-6
J: TRBJ2-5
size: .
DNA: TGTGCCAGCAGCGTCGGGACTCGTGAGACCCAGTACTTC
CDR3: CASSVGTRETQYF

D: TRBD1
V: TRBV7-9
J: TRBJ1-1
size: .
DNA: TGTGCCAGCAGCCTGGGACAGACCAACACTGAAGCTTTCTTT
CDR3: CASSLGQTNTEAFF

D: .
V: TRBV24-1
J: TRBJ1-1
size: .
DNA: TGTGCCACCAGTGGCAACGGGGGATTAGCTTTCTTT
CDR3: CATSGNGGLAFF